A selection of T cell receptor beta chains follows, all from one sample in a study of cytomegalovirus exposure and HLA in healthy donors. Repertoires were generated with immunoSEQ multiplex PCR, while TCRdb's copy carries only in-frame clones and drops some. The repertoire includes 100,000 to 150,000 clones, around 72% of them detected once, and approximately 2.6% sits in the top ten. The source material was PBMCs. All receptors come from a human donor in good health. CDR3s include the opening cysteine and the closing phenylalanine or tryptophan. D genes are given only for firm matches. Part of the rows lack a size; the others show once, few, many or a class for expanded clones.

TRBJ1-1 . TRBV19 TRBD1 TGTGCCAGTAGGCGACAGGGGAACACTGAAGCTTTCTTT CASRRQGNTEAFF
TRBJ2-7 few TRBV6-5 . TGTGCCAGCAGAAACTACTACGAGCAGTACTTC CASRNYYEQYF
TRBJ1-2 . TRBV14 . TGTGCCAGCAGCGTAGCTAACTATGGCTACACCTTC CASSVANYGYTF
TRBJ2-7 . TRBV7-9 TRBD2 TGTGCCAGCAGCTTAAATATTTACCCGACTAGCGGGAGCGACGAGCAGTACTTC CASSLNIYPTSGSDEQYF
TRBJ2-3 . TRBV9 . TGTGCCAGCAGCCCAGTGGGGGCGTCGCACGATACGCAGTATTTT CASSPVGASHDTQYF
TRBJ2-7 . TRBV7-8 . TGTGCCAGCAGCTTAGAATCAAGTGTCTTATCCTACGAGCAGTACTTC CASSLESSVLSYEQYF
TRBJ1-4 . TRBV6-6 TRBD1 TGTGCCAGCAGTTACACGTTGGACAGGGGGCGCGAAAAACTGTTTTTT CASSYTLDRGREKLFF
TRBJ2-1 . TRBV14 TRBD2 TGTGCCAGCAGCCAAGGGACTAGCGGGAGTTTTGAGCAGTTCTTC CASSQGTSGSFEQFF
TRBJ1-2 . TRBV25-1 . TGTGCCAGCAGGCCCCCCGGGGGGGGCGTCTATGGCTACACCTTC CASRPPGGGVYGYTF
TRBJ2-7 . TRBV6-1 TRBD1 TGTGCCAGCAGTGCGGGACAGGCCGTCTACGAGCAGTACTTC CASSAGQAVYEQYF
TRBJ2-2 . TRBV27 TRBD2 TGTGCCAGCAGTTTATTTAGGACTAGTCCCAACACCGGGGAGCTGTTTTTT CASSLFRTSPNTGELFF
TRBJ2-7 few TRBV7-2 TRBD2 TGTGCCAGCAGGTTATGGGGGGGTTCCGAGCAGTACTTC CASRLWGGSEQYF
TRBJ2-5 . TRBV5-1 TRBD1 TGCGCCAGCAGCTTCCTGGGACAGCAAGAGACCCAGTACTTC CASSFLGQQETQYF
TRBJ1-1 . TRBV19 TRBD1 TGTGCCAGTAGTAAAACCAGGGGGAGTGAAGCTTTCTTT CASSKTRGSEAFF
TRBJ1-4 . TRBV7-3 TRBD1 TGTGCCAGCAGCTTCGGCTTGCGGGACAGGGGATCTTCAACTAATGAAAAACTGTTTTTT CASSFGLRDRGSSTNEKLFF
TRBJ2-5 . TRBV13 TRBD2 TGTGCCAGCAGCTTAGGGCTAGCGGGAGAACACGAGACCCAGTACTTC CASSLGLAGEHETQYF
TRBJ1-2 . TRBV5-1 . TGCGCCAGCGGCACAGACTATGGCTACACCTTC CASGTDYGYTF